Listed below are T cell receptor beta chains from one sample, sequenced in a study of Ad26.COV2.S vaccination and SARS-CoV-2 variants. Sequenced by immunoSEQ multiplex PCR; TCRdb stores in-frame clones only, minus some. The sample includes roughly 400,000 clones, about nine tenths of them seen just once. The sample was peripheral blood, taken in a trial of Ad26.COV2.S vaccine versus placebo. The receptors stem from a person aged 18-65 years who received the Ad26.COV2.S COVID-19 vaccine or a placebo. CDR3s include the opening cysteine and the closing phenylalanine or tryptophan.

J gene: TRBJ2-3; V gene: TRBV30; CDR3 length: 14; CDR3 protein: CAWSVGYRTDTQYF
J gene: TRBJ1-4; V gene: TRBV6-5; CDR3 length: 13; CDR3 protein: CASGRGLGEKLFF
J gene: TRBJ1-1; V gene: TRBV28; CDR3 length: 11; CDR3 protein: CASSSRPEAFF
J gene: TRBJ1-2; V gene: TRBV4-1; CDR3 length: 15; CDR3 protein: CASSQVGSFSYGYTF
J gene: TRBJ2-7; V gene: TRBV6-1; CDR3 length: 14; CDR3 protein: CASRDRDPSYEQYF
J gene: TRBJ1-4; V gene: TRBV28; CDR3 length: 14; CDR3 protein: CASSMTALDEKLFF
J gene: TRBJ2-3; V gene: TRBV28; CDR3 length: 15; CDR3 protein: CASSPGLRGTDTQYF
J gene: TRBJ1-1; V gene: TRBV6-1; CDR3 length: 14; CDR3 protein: CASSEADREGRAFF
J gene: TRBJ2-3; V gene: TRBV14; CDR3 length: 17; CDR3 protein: CASSQDWEGADTDTQYF
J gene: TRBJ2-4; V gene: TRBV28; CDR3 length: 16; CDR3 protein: CASSDGWEGGRNIQYF
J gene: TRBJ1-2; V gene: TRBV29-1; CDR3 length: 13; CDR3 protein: CSVAEGVNYGYTF
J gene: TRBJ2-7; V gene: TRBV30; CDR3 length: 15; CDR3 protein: CAWSPGVTGASEQYF
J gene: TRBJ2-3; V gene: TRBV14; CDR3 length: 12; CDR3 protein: CASSPGGDTQYF
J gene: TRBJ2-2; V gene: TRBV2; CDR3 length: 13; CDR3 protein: CASGEMNTGELFF
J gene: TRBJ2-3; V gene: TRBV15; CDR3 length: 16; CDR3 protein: CATSRDRRMGTDTQYF
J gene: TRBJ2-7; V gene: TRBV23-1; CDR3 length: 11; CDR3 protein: CASSGRGEQYF
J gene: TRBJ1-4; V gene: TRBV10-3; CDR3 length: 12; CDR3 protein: CAISQENEKLFF
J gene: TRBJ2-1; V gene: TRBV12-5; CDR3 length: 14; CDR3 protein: CASGYSGRRQEQFF
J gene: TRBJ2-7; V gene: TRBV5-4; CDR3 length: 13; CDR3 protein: CASSLDLEYEQYF
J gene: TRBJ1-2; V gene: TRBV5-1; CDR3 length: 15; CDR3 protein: CASSTGQGDGYGYTF
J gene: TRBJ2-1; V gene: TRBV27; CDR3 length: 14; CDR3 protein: CASSISGLYNEQFF
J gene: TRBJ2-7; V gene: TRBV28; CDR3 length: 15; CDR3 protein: CASSPPTGGPYEQYF
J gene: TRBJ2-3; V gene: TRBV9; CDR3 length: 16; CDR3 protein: CASSPRLEPSTDTQYF
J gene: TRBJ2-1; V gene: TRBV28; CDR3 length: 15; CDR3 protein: CASSWTGYRDSEQFF
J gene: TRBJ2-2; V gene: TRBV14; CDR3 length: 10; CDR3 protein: CASSPWELFF
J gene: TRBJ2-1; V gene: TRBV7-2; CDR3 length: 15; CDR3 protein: CASSLRVLSYNEQFF